This TCR beta chain comes out of a study of OX40 agonist ivuxolimab in advanced cancers. Regarding the study in general: Ivuxolimab, which targeted the costimulatory receptor OX40 (CD134), was an agonistic, fully human IgG2 monoclonal antibody. Intravenous ivuxolimab was administered to patients every 2 weeks at six dose levels: 0.01, 0.1, 0.3, 1.5, 3 and 10 mg/kg. Of the approximately 54 patients in dose escalation, about 20 had hepatocellular carcinoma, about 15 had melanoma, 9 had renal cell carcinoma and 9 had head and neck cancer. In the dose-escalation cohort, approximately 82% of patients were male, and the mean age was about 55 years, with a range of roughly 23 to 85. Prior anti-PD-1, anti-PD-L1 or anti-CTLA-4 therapy was permitted, and 40% of dose-escalation patients had received checkpoint inhibitors. Partial responses occurred in three dose-escalation patients, of whom one had hepatocellular carcinoma and two had cutaneous melanoma. Peripheral TCRbeta sequencing was intended to test whether TCR sequence diversity was altered and clonal T-cell expansion was caused by ivuxolimab. The paper reports the monotherapy dose-escalation portion (N of about 51 patients) of the phase I ivuxolimab trial.

Overall results and qualifications from the work: After ivuxolimab, CD8+ T cells had more expanded clones than CD4+ T cells on average. Low levels of normalized T-cell clonal expansion were also shown by some nonresponding patients. In the 0.1-3.0 mg/kg groups, partial responders were among the patients with the lowest normalized peripheral clonal expansion, particularly in CD8+ T cells. Which antigens the clonally expanded peripheral T cells were specific for was not determined. Clonal expansion of both CD4+ and CD8+ blood T cells was observed from baseline to week 6 at doses 0.1 to 3.0 mg/kg.

Taken from cysteine to phenylalanine, the CDR3 has 17 residues. Left in the record is the CDR3 DNA by itself, 51 bases read in frame from the first base. Taken from the germline V gene, the CDR1 and CDR2 loops are MDHEN and SYDVKM. Trimming removed 3 bases from V and 5 bases from J, leaving 20 bases between the germline ends. Worth noting for this clone: What this receptor recognizes is not known. No base quality values were provided; no much bigger clone lies one nucleotide off.

For sequencing of the TCRbeta CDR3 region, genomic DNA was extracted from the sorted cells. The immunoSEQ Assay was used for sequencing of TCRbeta CDR3 regions. TCRdb obtained this table from immuneACCESS and retained in-frame rearrangements with V and J assigned. These tables miss some clones; where compared with another copy, unresolved V genes account for less than half of the shortfall, and the remainder is unexplained. The sample includes approximately 70,000 clones, with less than 90% observed a single time. Clones ranked in the top ten supply more than 0.85% of the sample. The trial excluded patients who had a history of autoimmune disease or who were on systemic immunosuppression. In every dose cohort, peripheral blood was drawn for TCR sequencing at baseline, cycle 4 day 1, and cycle 7 day 1. The samples were drawn from a first-in-human, open-label, multicenter phase I dose-escalation trial of ivuxolimab. Adults with locally advanced or metastatic melanoma, renal cell carcinoma, hepatocellular carcinoma or head and neck squamous cell carcinoma were enrolled in the trial. CD4+ and CD8+ T cells were sorted separately from peripheral blood before TCR sequencing.

The clonotype was recovered from an adult with an advanced solid tumor such as melanoma, head and neck, liver or kidney cancer. The sequence joins TRBV28 to TRBJ1-5; matching of 6 bases hints at TRBD1 as the D gene. The material sequenced was CD4+ or CD8+ T cells sorted from blood, taken in a trial of the OX40 agonist ivuxolimab. The nucleotides read TGTGCCAGCAGTTTGGGGGGGGGCGCTTTGCGAGATCAGCCCCAGCATTTT. Translated, this gives CASSLGGGALRDQPQHF.